This is a list of T cell receptor beta chains from one sample in a study of cytomegalovirus exposure and HLA in healthy donors. Clones were sequenced by immunoSEQ multiplex PCR, and TCRdb holds only the in-frame ones, with some missing. The sample includes some 150,000 clones, 85% to 90% of them seen just once. Material for sequencing was PBMCs. These receptors all stem from a woman aged 18-29 years in good health and CMV-seropositive. The CDR3 runs from the conserved cysteine through the conserved F or W. The D gene is left open where the match is weak. Size tells how often a clone was seen (once, few, many) or the class of an expanded clone, and some rows leave it out.

>TRBV19|TRBJ1-5|.|few
TGTGCCAGTAGTATAGATCCGACAGGTCAATGGGATCAGCCCCAGCATTTT
CASSIDPTGQWDQPQHF
>TRBV4-1|TRBJ1-4|.|few
TGCGCCAGCAGCCAAGAGGTGGGGGGTTCTAATGAAAAACTGTTTTTT
CASSQEVGGSNEKLFF
>TRBV5-1|TRBJ1-4|TRBD1|.
TGCGCCAGCAGCGAGGGACAGCCTAATGAAAAACTGTTTTTT
CASSEGQPNEKLFF
>TRBV28|TRBJ2-5|TRBD1|.
TGTGCCTGTAGCTCGGACAGGGAAGAGGAGACCCAGTACTTC
CACSSDREEETQYF
>TRBV6-1|TRBJ2-2|TRBD2|.
TGTGCCAGGAGGGGACTAGCGTTCGGGGAGCTGTTTTTT
CARRGLAFGELFF
>TRBV28|TRBJ2-1|TRBD2|.
TGTGCCAGCCGACTAGCGGGATACAATGAGCAGTTCTTC
CASRLAGYNEQFF
>TRBV5-6|TRBJ1-2|.|once
TGTGCCAGCAGCTTGACAGGGATCTATGGCTACACCTTC
CASSLTGIYGYTF
>TRBV15|TRBJ1-5|.|.
TGTGCCACCAGCAGAGATGACGGGGTCCAGCCCCAGCATTTT
CATSRDDGVQPQHF
>TRBV19|TRBJ1-2|.|.
TGTGCCAGTAGTTCAATCGGAGAAGCTAACTATGGCTACACCTTC
CASSSIGEANYGYTF
>TRBV30|TRBJ2-2|TRBD2|.
TGTGCCTGGAGTCCCACGGGACTAGCGGGGGGGTGGACCGGGGAGCTGTTTTTT
CAWSPTGLAGGWTGELFF
>TRBV30|TRBJ2-4|.|.
TGTGCCTGGAGTGTACAGGGTGCCAAAAACATTCAGTACTTC
CAWSVQGAKNIQYF
>TRBV27|TRBJ2-3|TRBD2|.
TGTGCCAGCAGTTCCCGATTAGCGGGTTTCACAGATACGCAGTATTTT
CASSSRLAGFTDTQYF
>TRBV28|TRBJ2-2|TRBD2|.
TGTGCCAGCAGTCCAATAGCGGGAAGGCTGTTTTTT
CASSPIAGRLFF
>TRBV6-5|TRBJ1-5|TRBD1|.
TGTGCCAGCAGAGGACAGGGGCATCAGCCCCAGCATTTT
CASRGQGHQPQHF
>TRBV7-2|TRBJ1-1|.|.
TGTGCCAGCAGCTTACGCGCCCCAAACACTGAAGCTTTCTTT
CASSLRAPNTEAFF
>TRBV11-2|TRBJ1-2|.|few
TGTGCCAGCAGCTTACGGGACTATGGCTACACCTTC
CASSLRDYGYTF
>TRBV7-9|TRBJ2-3|.|once
TGTGCCAGCAGCTTAGTTCCGGACTCAGATACGCAGTATTTT
CASSLVPDSDTQYF
>TRBV18|TRBJ2-1|.|.
TGTGCCAGCTCCAGGGAAGGGTTTGAGCAGTTCTTC
CASSREGFEQFF
>TRBV6-5|TRBJ2-7|TRBD1|.
TGTGCCAGCAGTCGTAGACAGGGGGGCTACGAGCAGTACTTC
CASSRRQGGYEQYF
>TRBV19|TRBJ2-5|.|once
TGTGCCAGTAGTGAAAAAGCGTGGGAGACCCAGTACTTC
CASSEKAWETQYF
>TRBV7-2|TRBJ2-3|TRBD2|.
TGTGCCAGCAGCCCGGAAGCACTAGCGGTGAGGACGCAGTATTTT
CASSPEALAVRTQYF
>TRBV7-2|TRBJ1-2|.|.
TGTGCCAGCAGCTACAGTCGGGGGAACGGCTACACCTTC
CASSYSRGNGYTF
>TRBV9|TRBJ2-3|.|.
TGTGCCAGCAGCACAAACCCGGGGTCGGATACGCAGTATTTT
CASSTNPGSDTQYF
>TRBV5-1|TRBJ2-7|TRBD2|.
TGCGCCAGCAGCCACACAGCGGGAGGATCTTACGAGCAGTACTTC
CASSHTAGGSYEQYF
>TRBV7-9|TRBJ1-2|.|.
TGTGCCAGCAGCTTAACAGGCAGCTATGGCTACACCTTC
CASSLTGSYGYTF
>TRBV19|TRBJ2-5|TRBD2|.
TGTGCCAGTAGTCAGGTAGCGGGAGTCCGGGAGACCCAGTACTTC
CASSQVAGVRETQYF
>TRBV4-3|TRBJ1-1|.|.
TGCGCCAGCAGCCCAATTACAAGGAACACTGAAGCTTTCTTT
CASSPITRNTEAFF
>TRBV10-3|TRBJ2-7|TRBD2|few
TGTGCCATCAGCACAGGACTAGCGGGCCTATACGAGCAGTACTTC
CAISTGLAGLYEQYF
>TRBV4-3|TRBJ2-2|TRBD2|few
TGCGCCAGCAGCCAGACTAGCGGGACTAACACCGGGGAGCTGTTTTTT
CASSQTSGTNTGELFF
>TRBV30|TRBJ1-2|TRBD1|.
TGTGCCTGGAATCCACAGGGGCACTATGGCTACACCTTC
CAWNPQGHYGYTF
>TRBV5-4|TRBJ2-3|TRBD2|.
TGTGCCAGCAGCACTAGCGGCGCAGATACGCAGTATTTT
CASSTSGADTQYF
>TRBV5-1|TRBJ2-1|.|.
TGCGCCAGCAGCACAGGACAGAGCTCCTACAATGAGCAGTTCTTC
CASSTGQSSYNEQFF
>TRBV5-1|TRBJ2-2|TRBD2|.
TGCGCCAGCAGCTTGGATTTAGGACTAGCGTACACCGGGGAGCTGTTTTTT
CASSLDLGLAYTGELFF
>TRBV14|TRBJ2-1|TRBD2|.
TGTGCCAGCAGCCAAGAGGCCCGGGAGGGGGGCAATGAGCAGTTCTTC
CASSQEAREGGNEQFF
>TRBV6-5|TRBJ2-1|TRBD2|.
TGTGCCAGCAGTTACCTTAGCGGGGCCTACAATGAGCAGTTCTTC
CASSYLSGAYNEQFF
>TRBV4-3|TRBJ2-1|.|.
TGCGCCAGCAGCCTTTTCGAGACTGGCCGCTACAATGAGCAGTTCTTC
CASSLFETGRYNEQFF
>TRBV20-1|TRBJ2-5|.|.
TGCAGTGCACGTCCCCGGGAGACCCAGTACTTC
CSARPRETQYF
>TRBV7-2|TRBJ1-5|TRBD1|.
TGTGCCAGCAGCTTAGCGGGGACAGGGGTTCAGCCCCAGCATTTT
CASSLAGTGVQPQHF
>TRBV19|TRBJ1-1|TRBD1|few
TGTGCCAGTAGGGCTACAGGGGGCTTGAAAGCTTTCTTT
CASRATGGLKAFF
>TRBV6-5|TRBJ2-2|.|.
TGTGCCAGCAGTTACTCAGGGAGCGGTGGGGCCGGGGAGCTGTTTTTT
CASSYSGSGGAGELFF
>TRBV5-1|TRBJ2-3|.|.
TGCGCCAGCAGCCCTCTGAGCGGAAGCACAGATACGCAGTATTTT
CASSPLSGSTDTQYF
>TRBV5-1|TRBJ2-5|TRBD2|.
TGCGCCAGCAGCTTGGGCCTAGCGGGAGAGATAGGGGAGACCCAGTACTTC
CASSLGLAGEIGETQYF